The 20 T cell receptor beta chains reported below all come from one sample, sequenced in a study of identical twins. TCRdb called the 5' RACE reads again in MiXCR, with one record for every CDR3 protein. Of 430,000 or so distinct CDR3 sequences listed, more than 20% are singletons. The sample also formed part of further work on T cells expressing NK-cell markers.

Sequencing was carried out using CD4+ T cells sorted from blood. All receptors derive from a woman aged 18-29 years in good health.

This clonotype was found a few times. This chain joins TRBV12-3 or TRBV12-4 and TRBJ2-1; maybe TRBD1 (6 bases). The CDR3 is made up of 15 amino acids. V lost 7 bases, J lost 3 bases, and 16 bases lay in between. CDR3 nucleotides: TGTGCCAGCACTCAAGGGACAAGGGTCTACAATGAGCAGTTCTTC. Residues: CASTQGTRVYNEQFF.

This chain links TRBV27 with TRBJ2-1, with 9 bases lining up with TRBD1. CDR3 length equals 16 residues. Germline-derived CDR1 and CDR2 are MNHEY and SMNVEV (reference sequence). Germline trimming cut 3 bases from V and 8 bases from J; bases unmatched to any gene: 11. The CDR3: CASSFPADRGGYEQFF. The CDR3 DNA reads as TGTGCCAGCAGTTTTCCAGCGGACAGGGGTGGCTATGAGCAGTTCTTC.

This clonotype has at least ten counts. V gene TRBV7-2 combines with J gene TRBJ1-1, with a possible D match to TRBD1 (6 bases). The V end was cut by 3 bases, the J end by 4 bases, with 9 bases between. There are 13 residues in the CDR3. Germline V lookup: CDR1 SGHTA, CDR2 FQGNSA. This chain's CDR3 is CASSLKGGTEAFF. The CDR3 nucleotides read TGTGCCAGCAGCTTGAAAGGGGGCACTGAAGCTTTCTTT.

The chain has TRBV12-3 or TRBV12-4 and TRBJ2-2, with TRBD2 matching over 7 bases. The CDR3 length is 15 residues. With V trimmed by 7 bases and J by 4 bases, 9 bases remained unmatched. CDR3 protein: CASIMGGISTGELFF. The CDR3 nucleotides read TGTGCCAGCATCATGGGGGGGATAAGCACCGGGGAGCTGTTTTTT.

This CDR3 reads CASSLEGQQSRGDTQYF. CDR3 coding DNA: TGTGCCAGCAGCTTAGAGGGACAGCAGTCGAGGGGAGATACGCAGTATTTT. The V gene is TRBV7-9, the J gene TRBJ2-3; 7 bases align to TRBD1. The germline V gene has CDR1 SEHNR and CDR2 FQNEAQ (reference sequence). V lost 1 base, J lost 5 bases, and 12 bases stayed unmatched. The CDR3 covers 17 residues.

The chain links TRBV6-1 to TRBJ2-2, with TRBD2 matching 11 bases. In germline, CDR1 is MNHNS, CDR2 SASEGT. CDR3 length: 15 residues. V shed 6 bases, J shed 4 bases, and the junction held 4 bases outside the gene matches. CDR3 protein: CASRHGLAGTGELFF. In DNA form, the CDR3 reads TGTGCCAGCAGACACGGACTAGCGGGCACCGGGGAGCTGTTTTTT.

The rearrangement links TRBV6-1 to TRBJ1-1; TRBD1 matches at 9 bases. CDR1 is MNHNS and CDR2 is SASEGT in the germline V gene. CDR3 size: 14 residues. With 7 bases clipped from V and 5 bases from J, the junction kept 8 bases outside the gene matches. As DNA, the CDR3 is TGTGCCAGCATCATGACAGGGGGATTTACTGAAGCTTTCTTT. Amino acid sequence: CASIMTGGFTEAFF.

The gene calls are TRBV4-1 and TRBJ2-1; 10 bases agree with TRBD2. The CDR3 runs 16 residues. The V segment lost 3 bases and the J segment 3 bases; nucleotides outside the gene matches: 5. Germline CDR1 is MGHRA and CDR2 is YSYEKL. CDR3 coding DNA: TGCGCCAGCAGCCACGCACTAGCGGGGAGCTACAATGAGCAGTTCTTC. Amino acid sequence: CASSHALAGSYNEQFF.

This rearrangement joins TRBV20-1 to TRBJ2-3; D is possibly TRBD2 (6 bases). This CDR3 region has 12 residues. V shed 7 bases and J shed 5 bases, with 13 bases lying between them. From germline, CDR1 is DFQATT and CDR2 SNEGSKA (reference sequence). CDR3 in DNA: TGCAGTGTGGAGGGGATGAGAGATACGCAGTATTTT. Protein product: CSVEGMRDTQYF.

J is TRBJ2-1 and V is TRBV7-8, with 7 bases aligning to TRBD1. This CDR3 region has 13 residues. J gave up 8 bases and V 5 bases, and 6 bases lay outside the gene matches. Germline lookup yields CDR1 SGHVS and CDR2 FQNEAQ. CDR3: CASSTDRDDEQFF. CDR3 nucleotides: TGTGCCAGCAGCACTGACAGGGACGATGAGCAGTTCTTC.

This clonotype was picked up many times. The chain uses TRBV5-6 and TRBJ2-2, with D possibly being TRBD2 (5 bases). The germline V and J ends were trimmed by 2 bases and 5 bases, with 10 bases remaining between them. The CDR3 has 14 amino acids. The germline CDR1 and CDR2 sequences are SGHDT and YYEEEE. The CDR3 loop is CASSFEGRTGELFF. CDR3 coding DNA: TGTGCCAGCAGCTTCGAGGGCCGGACCGGGGAGCTGTTTTTT.

The genes are TRBV7-8 and TRBJ2-5; 11 bases are shared with TRBD2. The CDR3 consists of 18 residues. The V segment lost 4 bases and the J segment 4 bases; nucleotides outside the gene matches: 14. Germline CDR1 SGHVS, CDR2 FQNEAQ. The CDR3: CASSSARPLAGVRETQYF. The CDR3 nucleotides are TGTGCCAGCAGCTCCGCCAGACCACTAGCGGGAGTACGAGAGACCCAGTACTTC.

The V and J genes are TRBV12-3 or TRBV12-4 and TRBJ2-5; 7 nucleotides match TRBD2. The CDR3 length is 11 residues. Trimming at V came to 10 bases and at J to 4 bases, leaving 3 bases not matched to a gene. CDR3 amino acids: CATGGGETQYF. The CDR3, as DNA: TGTGCCACGGGGGGAGGAGAGACCCAGTACTTC.

This clonotype was counted between two and nine times. The chain uses TRBV5-1 and TRBJ2-2; 8 bases align to TRBD2. J was trimmed by 0 bases and V by 6 bases; bases with no gene match: 4. CDR1 and CDR2 from the germline V gene are SGHRS and YFSETQ. The CDR3 loop spans 15 amino acids. The CDR3 DNA sequence: TGCGCCAGCACAAACGGGGGGGCGAACACCGGGGAGCTGTTTTTT. Amino acid sequence: CASTNGGANTGELFF.

V usage is TRBV3-1 and J usage is TRBJ2-7, with D tentatively TRBD1 (5 bases). The CDR3 runs to 12 residues. V was clipped by 2 bases and J by 6 bases, with 8 bases between them. The germline CDR1 and CDR2 sequences are LGHDT and YNNKEL (reference sequence). The CDR3 is CASSQQGSEQYF. The CDR3 DNA reads as TGTGCCAGCAGCCAACAGGGATCCGAGCAGTACTTC.

V and J are TRBV20-1 and TRBJ2-2; 9 bases are a match to TRBD1. V lost 4 bases and J lost 2; bases outside the gene matches: 11. The germline V gene has CDR1 DFQATT and CDR2 SNEGSKA (reference sequence). The CDR3 length is 17 residues. The CDR3 spells CSANPIGTGLNTGELFF. The CDR3 DNA sequence: TGCAGTGCTAACCCCATAGGGACAGGGCTAAACACCGGGGAGCTGTTTTTT.

The CDR3 DNA follows: TGTGCCAGCCGGAGGGGGGGGACCTACGAGCAGTACTTC. Protein sequence: CASRRGGTYEQYF. The chain carries TRBV12-3 or TRBV12-4 and TRBJ2-7; D perhaps matches TRBD2 (7 bases). The CDR3 totals 13 residues. V lost 8 bases, J lost 2 bases, and 13 bases lay in between.

This clonotype was found a few times. V and J are TRBV20-1 and TRBJ1-3; 8 bases map to TRBD1. CDR1 DFQATT and CDR2 SNEGSKA come from the germline V gene (reference sequence). V gave up 1 base and J gave up 7 bases; unmatched junction bases: 9. This CDR3 contains 15 residues. The CDR3 sequence: CSARAPGQGTNTIYF. CDR3 coding DNA: TGCAGTGCTAGAGCCCCCGGACAGGGAACGAACACCATATATTTT.

This clonotype has a handful of counts. The rearrangement uses TRBV10-2 and TRBJ1-5, with unresolved D. This CDR3 has 13 amino acids. The germline V gene has CDR1 WSHSY and CDR2 SAAADI. Trimming removed 6 bases at V and 4 bases at J, with 10 bases between. The CDR3: CASRTPGNQPQHF. The DNA of the CDR3 is TGCGCCAGCAGGACCCCAGGTAATCAGCCCCAGCATTTT.

This clonotype was recorded a few times. This chain uses TRBV5-1 with TRBJ1-4; 9 bases map to TRBD1. The J segment lost 8 bases and the V segment lost 5 bases, leaving 10 bases of the junction unmatched. CDR3 size: 15 residues. Germline CDR1 is SGHRS and CDR2 is YFSETQ. In DNA, the CDR3 is TGCGCCAGCAGGGCCATTTCCGGACAGGGGGAAAAACTGTTTTTT. Its translation is CASRAISGQGEKLFF. The variable domain in full, with the rest retrieved from reference TRBV5-1 and TRBJ1-4, is KAGVTQTPRYLIKTRGQQVTLSCSPISGHRSVSWYQQTPGQGLQFLFEYFSETQRNKGNFPGRFSGRQFSNSRSEMNVSTLELGDSALYLCASRAISGQGEKLFFGSGTQLSVL.